The rows below give T cell receptor beta chains drawn from one sample of a study of response to subunit inactivated influenza vaccine. From the RT-PCR reads, TCRdb called clonotypes with MiXCR, one entry per CDR3 protein. The repertoire holds hundreds of thousands of distinct CDR3 sequences, with approximately 15% as singletons. The specimen comprised PBMCs from blood, sampled about 11 days after vaccination. All receptors derive from a man in his forties or fifties who received an inactivated influenza vaccine. CDR3s include the opening cysteine and the closing phenylalanine or tryptophan. The D gene is left open where the match is weak. Size is omitted from some rows. Given values are once, few, many or a class for expanded clones.

d_call: .; j_call: TRBJ2-7; v_call: TRBV27; clone_size: .; cdr3_aa: CASSSLGGAYEQYF; cdr3_nt: TGTGCCAGCAGTTCCCTCGGGGGAGCCTACGAGCAGTACTTC
d_call: TRBD1; j_call: TRBJ2-1; v_call: TRBV7-2; clone_size: .; cdr3_aa: CASSLARTGGSVEQFF; cdr3_nt: TGTGCCAGCAGCTTAGCCCGGACAGGGGGCTCGGTTGAGCAGTTCTTC
d_call: .; j_call: TRBJ1-6; v_call: TRBV20-1; clone_size: few; cdr3_aa: CSARDIGSPLHF; cdr3_nt: TGCAGTGCTAGGGACATCGGTTCACCCCTCCACTTT
d_call: TRBD1; j_call: TRBJ2-1; v_call: TRBV12-3/TRBV12-4; clone_size: few; cdr3_aa: CASSRTGGPVF; cdr3_nt: TGTGCCAGCAGTCGGACAGGGGGCCCCGTCTTC
d_call: .; j_call: TRBJ2-7; v_call: TRBV12-3/TRBV12-4; clone_size: many; cdr3_aa: CASSLTSSYEQYF; cdr3_nt: TGTGCCAGCAGTTTGACCAGCTCCTACGAGCAGTACTTC
d_call: .; j_call: TRBJ1-5; v_call: TRBV12-3/TRBV12-4; clone_size: .; cdr3_aa: CASNSQVGQPQHF; cdr3_nt: TGTGCCAGCAACTCACAGGTAGGGCAGCCCCAGCATTTT
d_call: TRBD1; j_call: TRBJ2-7; v_call: TRBV20-1; clone_size: .; cdr3_aa: CSAQGQAHSYEQYF; cdr3_nt: TGCAGTGCCCAGGGACAGGCCCACTCCTACGAGCAGTACTTC
d_call: .; j_call: TRBJ1-2; v_call: TRBV28; clone_size: many; cdr3_aa: CASSLSGSYGYTF; cdr3_nt: TGTGCCAGCAGTTTATCAGGGAGCTATGGCTACACCTTC
d_call: TRBD2; j_call: TRBJ2-1; v_call: TRBV20-1; clone_size: few; cdr3_aa: CSAQTSVYNEQFF; cdr3_nt: TGCAGTGCTCAGACTAGCGTTTACAATGAGCAGTTCTTC
d_call: .; j_call: TRBJ2-1; v_call: TRBV11-3; clone_size: .; cdr3_aa: CASSLNVAHEQFF; cdr3_nt: TGTGCCAGCAGCTTAAATGTGGCACATGAGCAGTTCTTC
d_call: .; j_call: TRBJ1-6; v_call: TRBV7-8; clone_size: few; cdr3_aa: CASSLSVVSSYNSPLHF; cdr3_nt: TGTGCCAGCAGCTTATCGGTGGTCAGCTCCTATAATTCACCCCTCCACTTT
d_call: TRBD1; j_call: TRBJ1-1; v_call: TRBV10-3; clone_size: .; cdr3_aa: CAIRTTGGGTEAFF; cdr3_nt: TGTGCCATCAGGACGACAGGGGGCGGAACTGAAGCTTTCTTT
d_call: .; j_call: TRBJ2-2; v_call: TRBV9; clone_size: few; cdr3_aa: CASSSGLSTGELFF; cdr3_nt: TGTGCCAGCAGCTCGGGGCTTAGCACCGGGGAGCTGTTTTTT
d_call: TRBD2; j_call: TRBJ2-3; v_call: TRBV29-1; clone_size: .; cdr3_aa: CSVQKRLADPDTQYF; cdr3_nt: TGCAGCGTTCAAAAGAGGCTAGCGGACCCAGATACGCAGTATTTT
d_call: .; j_call: TRBJ1-2; v_call: TRBV9; clone_size: .; cdr3_aa: CASSVGPQNYGYTF; cdr3_nt: TGTGCCAGCAGCGTAGGCCCCCAAAACTATGGCTACACCTTC
d_call: .; j_call: TRBJ1-3; v_call: TRBV2; clone_size: few; cdr3_aa: CASSPRKSSGNTIYF; cdr3_nt: TGTGCCAGCAGTCCAAGGAAGAGCTCTGGAAACACCATATATTTT
d_call: TRBD2; j_call: TRBJ2-3; v_call: TRBV6-1; clone_size: .; cdr3_aa: CASRPTGLAERPDTQYF; cdr3_nt: TGTGCCAGCAGGCCCACGGGACTAGCTGAAAGGCCAGATACGCAGTATTTT
d_call: TRBD2; j_call: TRBJ2-3; v_call: TRBV28; clone_size: few; cdr3_aa: CASSLVLAGGPDTQYF; cdr3_nt: TGTGCCAGCAGTTTGGTCCTAGCGGGAGGTCCAGATACGCAGTATTTT
d_call: .; j_call: TRBJ2-3; v_call: TRBV27; clone_size: few; cdr3_aa: CASRLSDNTQYF; cdr3_nt: TGTGCCAGCAGGCTCTCAGATAATACGCAGTATTTT
d_call: TRBD1; j_call: TRBJ2-2; v_call: TRBV4-3; clone_size: few; cdr3_aa: CASSQDRDRHTGELFF; cdr3_nt: TGCGCCAGCAGCCAAGATAGGGACAGGCACACCGGGGAGCTGTTTTTT
d_call: .; j_call: TRBJ1-2; v_call: TRBV28; clone_size: few; cdr3_aa: CASSSGVAINYGYTF; cdr3_nt: TGTGCCAGCAGTTCAGGGGTAGCGATTAACTATGGCTACACCTTC
d_call: .; j_call: TRBJ1-2; v_call: TRBV29-1; clone_size: few; cdr3_aa: CSVGAVLRADYGYTF; cdr3_nt: TGCAGCGTGGGGGCGGTTCTTCGGGCGGACTATGGCTACACCTTC
d_call: TRBD2; j_call: TRBJ2-7; v_call: TRBV20-1; clone_size: .; cdr3_aa: CSASIGRAGGGEQYF; cdr3_nt: TGCAGTGCTAGTATAGGAAGAGCGGGAGGTGGCGAGCAGTACTTC
d_call: TRBD2; j_call: TRBJ2-1; v_call: TRBV5-1; clone_size: few; cdr3_aa: CASSATSGMNNEQFF; cdr3_nt: TGCGCCAGCAGCGCGACTAGCGGGATGAACAATGAGCAGTTCTTC
d_call: TRBD2; j_call: TRBJ2-1; v_call: TRBV3-1; clone_size: few; cdr3_aa: CASSQDLAGGDEQFF; cdr3_nt: TGTGCCAGCAGCCAAGATCTAGCGGGAGGTGATGAGCAGTTCTTC
d_call: .; j_call: TRBJ2-7; v_call: TRBV12-3/TRBV12-4; clone_size: few; cdr3_aa: CASSPAGIPYEQYF; cdr3_nt: TGTGCCAGCAGTCCCGCGGGGATTCCCTACGAGCAGTACTTC
d_call: .; j_call: TRBJ2-1; v_call: TRBV15; clone_size: many; cdr3_aa: CATSRVGERNEQFF; cdr3_nt: TGTGCCACCAGCAGAGTGGGGGAGAGGAATGAGCAGTTCTTC
d_call: TRBD1; j_call: TRBJ2-7; v_call: TRBV20-1; clone_size: few; cdr3_aa: CSALRTGAGYEQYF; cdr3_nt: TGCAGTGCTCTCCGGACAGGGGCAGGGTACGAGCAGTACTTC
d_call: .; j_call: TRBJ2-7; v_call: TRBV12-3/TRBV12-4; clone_size: .; cdr3_aa: CASSAAAYEQYF; cdr3_nt: TGTGCCAGCTCGGCAGCCGCCTACGAGCAGTACTTC
d_call: TRBD1; j_call: TRBJ2-2; v_call: TRBV7-2; clone_size: few; cdr3_aa: CASTKLRGPSGELFF; cdr3_nt: TGTGCCAGCACCAAACTCAGGGGGCCGTCCGGGGAGCTGTTTTTT
d_call: TRBD2; j_call: TRBJ2-5; v_call: TRBV11-2; clone_size: few; cdr3_aa: CASSLGDSGSTGTQYF; cdr3_nt: TGTGCCAGCAGCTTAGGGGATAGCGGGTCCACGGGGACCCAGTACTTC
d_call: .; j_call: TRBJ2-2; v_call: TRBV4-3; clone_size: few; cdr3_aa: CASSHARRGITNTGELFF; cdr3_nt: TGCGCCAGCAGCCACGCTAGGAGGGGTATAACGAACACCGGGGAGCTGTTTTTT
d_call: .; j_call: TRBJ2-7; v_call: TRBV27; clone_size: many; cdr3_aa: CASSFMLGSEQYF; cdr3_nt: TGTGCCAGCAGTTTTATGTTGGGAAGCGAGCAGTACTTC
d_call: TRBD2; j_call: TRBJ2-3; v_call: TRBV5-1; clone_size: few; cdr3_aa: CASSLKGSASGKPDTQYF; cdr3_nt: TGCGCCAGCAGCTTGAAAGGTTCGGCTAGCGGGAAACCAGATACGCAGTATTTT
d_call: .; j_call: TRBJ1-2; v_call: TRBV12-3/TRBV12-4; clone_size: few; cdr3_aa: CASSFGAGYTF; cdr3_nt: TGTGCCAGCAGTTTCGGGGCTGGCTACACCTTC
d_call: TRBD2; j_call: TRBJ2-2; v_call: TRBV5-1; clone_size: .; cdr3_aa: CASSLLASLDTGELFF; cdr3_nt: TGCGCCAGCAGCTTACTAGCGTCGTTGGACACCGGGGAGCTGTTTTTT
d_call: TRBD1; j_call: TRBJ2-7; v_call: TRBV7-6; clone_size: few; cdr3_aa: CASSLGFGTGSYEQYF; cdr3_nt: TGTGCCAGCAGCTTAGGCTTTGGGACAGGGTCCTACGAGCAGTACTTC
d_call: .; j_call: TRBJ2-7; v_call: TRBV13; clone_size: .; cdr3_aa: CASSSRGTYYEQYF; cdr3_nt: TGTGCCAGCAGCTCCAGGGGTACCTACTACGAGCAGTACTTC
d_call: .; j_call: TRBJ1-2; v_call: TRBV6-1; clone_size: few; cdr3_aa: CASSEGREASRDF; cdr3_nt: TGTGCCAGCAGTGAAGGGCGGGAGGCTAGTAGAGACTTC
d_call: TRBD1; j_call: TRBJ2-3; v_call: TRBV5-1; clone_size: many; cdr3_aa: CASSTKAGQARFTDTQYF; cdr3_nt: TGCGCCAGCAGCACGAAGGCGGGACAGGCAAGATTCACAGATACGCAGTATTTT
d_call: .; j_call: TRBJ2-2; v_call: TRBV7-3; clone_size: many; cdr3_aa: CASSLSGSTGELFF; cdr3_nt: TGTGCCAGCAGCTTAAGTGGCAGCACCGGGGAGCTGTTTTTT
d_call: TRBD2; j_call: TRBJ2-7; v_call: TRBV7-6; clone_size: .; cdr3_aa: CASSLVPIGLAGGPWEQYF; cdr3_nt: TGTGCCAGCAGCCTAGTCCCTATTGGACTAGCGGGAGGGCCCTGGGAGCAGTACTTC